This section outlines one TCR beta chain sequence together with its context. This clone turned up a few times. It lacks a known antigen. Base qualities were left out, and no much larger clone turns up one base away. This sample was taken from a study of beta chain features in type 1 diabetes listed by TCRdb under 2018. In the study overall: Mean age, gender distribution, total cell number and subset yield were not different between patients and healthy donors. Naive and central memory subsets were obtained from all 28 donors, but regulatory and stem cell-like memory subsets were isolated from only 8 patients and 8 healthy donors. Across all samples, fewer than 130 million sorted cells were examined, and cell number per subset correlated strongly with RNA yield. The study compared TCRB repertoires of sorted circulating CD4+ T cell subsets between recently diagnosed type 1 diabetes patients and matched healthy donors. Broad study findings and their caveats: At VDJ recombination sites, patients with type 1 diabetes made fewer insertions and deleted more nucleotides, a pattern implying thymic rearrangement abnormalities. Naive, central memory and regulatory TCRB repertoires appeared to be more alike among patients than among healthy donors. Shorter templates might have been favored by PCR, but patient and control samples were amplified and corrected together, so both groups would have been affected equally by any skew. Because cDNA was sequenced instead of genomic DNA, activated cells with high expression could be over-represented, although the groups did not differ in activation or CD3 levels. A moderate but significant shortening of TCRB CDR3 length was observed in type 1 diabetes patients in all four CD4+ subsets. Because the HLA sub-analyses included only small numbers of individuals, any influence of HLA type on TCRB rearrangement was left unresolved.

CDR1 is given as KGHSH and CDR2 as LQKENI, both from the germline V gene. There are 13 amino acids in the CDR3, from cysteine to phenylalanine inclusive. The CDR3 DNA has 39 bases and is translated from base 1. V and J are truncated by 3 bases and 0 bases respectively, leaving an intervening sequence of 6 bases. Each donor gave one peripheral blood draw, averaging approximately 120 mL, which was collected into heparinised tubes. A BD FACSAria II was used to sort naive, central memory, regulatory and stem cell-like memory CD4+ T cells with a panel that included CD45RO, CCR7, CD25, CD127, CD95 and CD27. Every sorted population had a purity above 95%. PBMCs were isolated right away by Lymphoprep density gradient centrifugation and were stained directly, without culture. To minimize batch effects, samples were stained and sorted in pairs, one healthy donor with one patient per experiment. The entire isolated RNA was reverse transcribed using the High Capacity cDNA Reverse Transcription Kit, and thus expressed TCRB transcripts were sequenced. Deep immunoSEQ sequencing was applied to naive, central memory and regulatory T cell samples, giving an average of around 3.4 million total reads per sample. Sorted cells were lysed in RLT buffer and RNA was extracted with DNase-treated RNeasy Micro or Mini kits, depending on cell number. To prevent cross-contamination, every cell subset was processed on its own, while patient and healthy donor samples were processed together. The immunoSEQ multiplex PCR was used to amplify TCRB sequences from cDNA, generating 87-bp fragments that spanned the CDR3 region. Amplicons were sequenced on the Illumina HiSeq platform. In the authors' own workflow: PCR bias was computationally corrected using synthetic template baselines, reads within Hamming distance 2 were collapsed, and singletons that could not be merged were discarded. Reads were aligned against IMGT so that V, D and J genes, CDR3 length and insertions or deletions at six rearrangement sites could be assigned. Within each subset, clonotype counts were normalized to sorted cell number, and only after that were true diversity and Gini coefficients computed with the tcR R package. Repertoire sharing was quantified using the overlap coefficient calculated on TCRB nucleotide sequences. Out-of-frame TCRB sequences from naive cells were analyzed as a proxy for the pre-selection repertoire. Drawn from immuneACCESS, this table holds only the in-frame rearrangements with V and J called that TCRdb kept. Clones are partly lost; checked studies trace under half to an unresolved V gene and leave the rest unexplained. V and J calls and clone size follow that table, whereas D and trimming were derived from the DNA. Within this sample are approximately 150,000 clones, with 8.5% to 12% of them counted one time only. The top ten constitute less than 1.5% of the sample.

The sequenced material came from naive CD4+ T cells from blood. This specimen's cell subset or site label, per the study, means: true naive CD4+ T cells. The TCR was taken from a man aged 18 to 35 in good health. The sequence is built from TRBV18 and TRBJ2-7, with TRBD2 perhaps the D gene, on 6 matching bases. CDR3 region: CASSPGGSYEQYF. The DNA sequence reads TGTGCCAGCTCACCCGGGGGCTCCTACGAGCAGTACTTC.